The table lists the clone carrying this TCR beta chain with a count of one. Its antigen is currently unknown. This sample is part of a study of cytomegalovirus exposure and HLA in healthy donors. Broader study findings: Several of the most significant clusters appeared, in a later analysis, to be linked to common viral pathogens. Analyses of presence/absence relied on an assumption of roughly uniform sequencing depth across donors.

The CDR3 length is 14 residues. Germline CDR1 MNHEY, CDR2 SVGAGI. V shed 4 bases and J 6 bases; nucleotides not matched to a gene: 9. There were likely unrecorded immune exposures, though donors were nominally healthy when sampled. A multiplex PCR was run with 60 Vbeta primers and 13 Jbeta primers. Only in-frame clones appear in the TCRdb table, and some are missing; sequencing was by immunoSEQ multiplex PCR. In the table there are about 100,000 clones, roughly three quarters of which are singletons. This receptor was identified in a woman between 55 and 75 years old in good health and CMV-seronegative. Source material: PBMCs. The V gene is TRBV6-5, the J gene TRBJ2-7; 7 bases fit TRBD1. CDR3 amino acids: CASSSPTGRREQYF. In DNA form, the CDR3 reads TGTGCCAGCAGTTCCCCGACAGGGCGCCGCGAGCAGTACTTC.